A single TCR beta chain is shown here with its context. Germline CDR1 reads SGHDT; CDR2 reads YYEEEE. The CDR3 has 14 residues. Between the trimmed V and J ends, which lost 1 base and 6 bases, there was a span of 10 bases. This record belongs to a study of OX40 agonist ivuxolimab in advanced cancers. Overall study: The mean age was roughly 60 years, ranging from about 23 to 79, with around four fifths of participants male.

TCRdb's copy holds only in-frame clones and misses some; the assay was immunoSEQ multiplex PCR. The sample comprises 76,000 or so clones, roughly 86% of which are singletons, and approximately 0.8% rests with the top ten. The TCR sequence derives from an adult with an advanced solid tumor such as melanoma, head and neck, liver or kidney cancer. This specimen consisted of CD4+ or CD8+ T cells sorted from blood, obtained in a trial of the OX40 agonist ivuxolimab. V usage is TRBV5-6 and J usage is TRBJ1-4, with TRBD1 as a possible D gene (5 bases). CDR3 loop: CASSLRGVHEKLFF. In DNA, the CDR3 is TGTGCCAGCAGCTTGCGGGGGGTGCATGAAAAACTGTTTTTT.